The 27 T cell receptor beta chains listed next were all sequenced from one sample in a study of cytomegalovirus exposure and HLA in healthy donors. The PCR had 60 Vbeta and 13 Jbeta primers. Profiling relied on immunoSEQ multiplex PCR, and the TCRdb table lists in-frame clones only, not all of them. The table lists 150,000 to 200,000 clones, under 80% of them singletons. Sequencing was performed on PBMCs. The receptors come from a woman in her forties or fifties in good health and CMV-seropositive.

The sample holds a few counts of this clone. Here the CDR3 DNA reads TGTGCCAGCAGTTTAAATTCAGGACAGCGGAACATTCAGTACTTC. Amino acids: CASSLNSGQRNIQYF. The V gene is TRBV27, the J gene TRBJ2-4; D might be TRBD1 (6 bases). Germline CDR1 and CDR2: MNHEY and SMNVEV (reference sequence). This CDR3 is 15 amino acids long. Trimming cost V 2 bases and J 7 bases, with 15 bases left between them.

The chain has TRBV6-1 and TRBJ1-1, with D possibly TRBD1 on 6 matching bases. CDR1 and CDR2 from the germline V gene are MNHNS and SASEGT. The CDR3 has 15 residues. Trimming took 5 bases from V and 1 from J, leaving 14 bases between them. CDR3: CASSWEGGRNTEAFF. The CDR3 DNA follows: TGTGCCAGCAGTTGGGAAGGGGGTAGGAACACTGAAGCTTTCTTT.

In DNA, the CDR3 is TGTGCCAGCAGCTTATTAGGCGGGGGGGCTGGAGATACGCAGTATTTT. It specifies CASSLLGGGAGDTQYF. The chain is built from TRBV7-2 and TRBJ2-3; 9 bases agree with TRBD2. The V gene's germline CDR1 is SGHTA and CDR2 FQGNSA. The V segment lost 2 bases and the J segment 5 bases; nucleotides outside the gene matches: 8. The CDR3 loop spans 16 amino acids.

This clone was picked up a small number of times. The chain uses TRBV2 and TRBJ1-5; tentative D call: TRBD1 (6 bases). V dropped 9 bases and J dropped 4 bases, with 16 bases sitting between them. The CDR3 extends over 14 amino acids. Germline V lookup: CDR1 SNHLY, CDR2 FYNNEI. The DNA for the CDR3 is TGTGCCAGTACTCTACAGGGCCTTAATCAGCCCCAGCATTTT. Translation gives CASTLQGLNQPQHF.

The chain carries TRBV29-1 and TRBJ2-7; the match to TRBD1 covers 7 bases. The ends lost 4 bases at V and 0 bases at J; junction bases unmatched: 6. CDR3 length equals 14 residues. Germline assignment: CDR1 SQVTM and CDR2 ANQGSEA. CDR3 in amino acids: CSVAGAGGSYEQYF. Written as DNA, the CDR3 is TGCAGCGTTGCGGGCGCAGGGGGCTCCTACGAGCAGTACTTC.

V is TRBV7-3 and J is TRBJ2-7; possibly TRBD2 for D (6 bases). The CDR3 has 15 residues. Trimming removed 1 base from V and 3 bases from J, with 13 bases in between. CDR1 is SGHTA, CDR2 FQGTGA, per germline. In nucleotides, the CDR3 is TGTGCCAGCAGCTTAAGCGGAGGGGACTTCTACGAGCAGTACTTC. Protein: CASSLSGGDFYEQYF.

The V gene is TRBV29-1, the J gene TRBJ2-3; D perhaps matches TRBD2 (6 bases). The germline gives CDR1 SQVTM, CDR2 ANQGSEA. Trimming took off 1 base at V and 4 bases at J, with 6 bases between the two ends. This CDR3 region has 12 residues. The CDR3 reads CSVEGEADTQYF. Written as DNA, the CDR3 is TGCAGCGTTGAAGGGGAGGCAGATACGCAGTATTTT.

V gene TRBV6-5 combines with J gene TRBJ2-4, with TRBD1 identical over 11 bases. Germline V gene data show CDR1 as MNHEY and CDR2 as SVGAGI. The ends lost 8 bases at V and 3 bases at J; junction bases unmatched: 3. There are 14 residues in the CDR3. The CDR3, as DNA: TGTGCCAGCGGACAGGGGGCCGGCAAAAACATTCAGTACTTC. Residues: CASGQGAGKNIQYF.

This clone was picked up one time. The V gene is TRBV5-8, the J gene TRBJ1-5; D is possibly TRBD1 (6 bases). The CDR3 consists of 14 residues. Germline-derived CDR1 and CDR2 are SGHTS and YDEGEE. V was trimmed by 1 base and J by 6 bases, leaving 11 bases between them. For the CDR3, the DNA is TGTGCCAGCAGCTTGTACCAGGGGCCTCAGCCCCAGCATTTT. Translation gives CASSLYQGPQPQHF.

The rearrangement joins TRBV6-1 to TRBJ1-2; 11 bases line up with TRBD1. The trim removed 4 bases at V and 4 bases at J, leaving 5 bases unmatched. The CDR3 is 15 amino acids. Germline values: CDR1 MNHNS, CDR2 SASEGT. The CDR3 loop reads CASSATGTGGYGYTF. The CDR3 bases are TGTGCCAGCAGTGCCACCGGGACAGGGGGCTATGGCTACACCTTC.

The chain recombines TRBV5-1 with TRBJ1-1; TRBD1 is a possible D gene (5 bases). The CDR3 covers 14 residues. CDR1 is SGHRS and CDR2 is YFSETQ in the germline V gene. The V and J ends lost 2 bases and 3 bases respectively, with 11 bases between them. CDR3 DNA sequence: TGCGCCAGCAGCTTATCAGGGCTTGACACTGAAGCTTTCTTT. This gives the protein CASSLSGLDTEAFF.

This clone occurred once. V usage is TRBV11-2 and J usage is TRBJ2-2; D possibly corresponds to TRBD1 (6 bases). The V gene lost 4 bases and the J gene lost 7 bases, with 25 bases spanning the gap. This CDR3 is 18 amino acids long. Germline assignment: CDR1 SGHAT and CDR2 FQNNGV. This chain's CDR3 is CASSYTATLGADGGELFF. In DNA form, the CDR3 reads TGTGCCAGCAGCTATACCGCGACCTTGGGGGCGGACGGCGGGGAGCTGTTTTTT.

The V gene is TRBV2, the J gene TRBJ1-1; 9 nucleotides match TRBD1. Germline V lookup: CDR1 SNHLY, CDR2 FYNNEI. V shed 7 bases, J shed 1 base, and the junction held 4 bases outside the gene matches. CDR3 length: 14 residues. The CDR3 sequence is CASMKDRGNTEAFF. CDR3 nucleotide sequence: TGTGCCAGCATGAAGGACAGGGGGAACACTGAAGCTTTCTTT.

In DNA form, the CDR3 reads TGTGCCAGCAGCCCGCACAGGGACCCTTCTGGAAACACCATATATTTT. It specifies CASSPHRDPSGNTIYF. The rearrangement links TRBV9 to TRBJ1-3, with a possible D match to TRBD1 (6 bases). Trimming removed 4 bases from V and 1 base from J, with 15 bases in between. The CDR3 extends over 16 amino acids. Germline assignment: CDR1 SGDLS and CDR2 YYNGEE.

There are a few counts of this clone. The chain is built from TRBV5-1 and TRBJ2-7, with 9 bases that match TRBD2. Germline CDR1 SGHRS, CDR2 YFSETQ. The V segment lost 2 bases and the J segment 4 bases; nucleotides outside the gene matches: 7. The CDR3 runs 15 residues. CDR3 region: CASSLTGTSYYEQYF. In nucleotides, the CDR3 is TGCGCCAGCAGCTTAACCGGGACTAGCTATTACGAGCAGTACTTC.

The rearrangement uses TRBV2 and TRBJ2-4; 9 bases match TRBD2. V was clipped by 2 bases and J by 0 bases; unmatched bases: 8. The CDR3 is made up of 18 amino acids. The germline V gene encodes CDR1 SNHLY and CDR2 FYNNEI. DNA of the CDR3: TGTGCCAGCAGTGAATACAGCGGGGGGCCTATAGCCAAAAACATTCAGTACTTC. This gives the protein CASSEYSGGPIAKNIQYF.

A single count supports this clone. The chain is built from TRBV19 and TRBJ2-1; 12 nucleotides match TRBD2. The CDR3 spans 14 residues. The ends lost 3 bases at V and 11 bases at J; junction bases unmatched: 5. CDR1 LNHDA and CDR2 SQIVND come from the germline V gene (reference sequence). The CDR3 nucleotides read TGTGCCAGTAGTATTCGGACTAGCGGGGACAAGCAGTTCTTC. This codes for CASSIRTSGDKQFF. Complete variable domain (other parts from reference TRBV19 and TRBJ2-1): DGGITQSPKYLFRKEGQNVTLSCEQNLNHDAMYWYRQDPGQGLRLIYYSQIVNDFQKGDIAEGYSVSREKKESFPLTVTSAQKNPTAFYLCASSIRTSGDKQFFGPGTRLTVL.

The chain couples TRBV5-1 to TRBJ1-2, with D possibly matching TRBD1 (6 bases). CDR3 length: 14 amino acids. CDR1 is SGHRS, CDR2 YFSETQ, per germline. V was pared by 7 bases and J by 2 bases, with 15 bases between. As DNA, the CDR3 is TGCGCCAGCTCCCAAGGGGGGGGCAACTATGGCTACACCTTC. The encoded protein is CASSQGGGNYGYTF.

The CDR3 coding sequence is TGTGCCAGCAGCTTAGAGTTGGGGGGCTACGAGCAGTACTTC. This encodes CASSLELGGYEQYF. The rearrangement uses TRBV7-8 and TRBJ2-7; possibly TRBD2 for D (6 bases). V lost 1 base and J lost 3, with 10 bases in between. The CDR3 covers 14 residues. In germline, CDR1 is SGHVS, CDR2 FQNEAQ.

The rearrangement joins TRBV4-1 to TRBJ1-2; tentative D call: TRBD1 (6 bases). This CDR3 has 14 residues. Germline CDR1 is MGHRA and CDR2 is YSYEKL. V shed 5 bases and J shed 8 bases, with 18 bases lying between them. The chain's CDR3 is CASSFGQPLGGYTF. The CDR3 region has the DNA TGCGCCAGCAGCTTCGGACAGCCCCTTGGAGGCTACACCTTC.

The chain couples TRBV6-5 to TRBJ2-5; D unclear. The CDR3 covers 12 residues. The ends were cut back, 7 bases at V and 4 bases at J, with 10 bases in the middle. Germline V CDR1 and CDR2: MNHEY, SVGAGI. For the CDR3, the DNA is TGTGCCAGCACCGGGTATGGAGAGACCCAGTACTTC. Residues: CASTGYGETQYF.

J is TRBJ1-1 and V is TRBV30; D perhaps matches TRBD1 (6 bases). This CDR3 spans 14 amino acids. Trimming removed 3 bases from V and 2 bases from J, with 13 bases in between. Germline CDR1 GTSNPN, CDR2 SVGIG (reference sequence). The CDR3 region is CAWRQGQINTEAFF. In DNA, the CDR3 is TGTGCCTGGAGGCAAGGACAGATAAACACTGAAGCTTTCTTT.

The gene calls are TRBV9 and TRBJ1-1; 7 bases are a match to TRBD1. Germline CDR1 SGDLS, CDR2 YYNGEE. V lost 0 bases, J lost 0 bases, and 14 bases stayed unmatched. This CDR3 region has 19 residues. CDR3 DNA sequence: TGTGCCAGCAGCGTAGATGGTTTGATGGGACAGCCCCTGAACACTGAAGCTTTCTTT. Amino acids: CASSVDGLMGQPLNTEAFF.

The chain uses TRBV2 and TRBJ2-1; TRBD1 agrees at 7 bases. Trimming removed 5 bases from V and 9 bases from J; junction bases left unmatched: 7. CDR3 length equals 13 residues. Germline CDR1 and CDR2: SNHLY and FYNNEI. CDR3 region: CASSFGQAGEQFF. In DNA form, the CDR3 reads TGTGCCAGCAGTTTTGGACAGGCGGGTGAGCAGTTCTTC.

V gene TRBV5-6 combines with J gene TRBJ2-1, with a weak D call TRBD2 (5 bases). CDR1 is SGHDT, CDR2 YYEEEE, per germline. The CDR3 totals 14 residues. The V end was cut by 0 bases, the J end by 7 bases, with 11 bases between. The CDR3 protein is CASSLVREWNEQFF. The CDR3 DNA is TGTGCCAGCAGCTTGGTACGGGAATGGAATGAGCAGTTCTTC.

The V call is TRBV10-2, the J call TRBJ1-1; D is undetermined. The CDR3 has 13 residues. V was pared by 5 bases and J by 1 base, with 8 bases between. Germline V gene lookup returns CDR1 WSHSY and CDR2 SAAADI. CDR3 coding DNA: TGCGCCAGCAGTAAGCAGGCGAACACTGAAGCTTTCTTT. This gives the protein CASSKQANTEAFF.

The J gene is TRBJ1-4, the V gene TRBV5-1; 8 bases are a match to TRBD1. The V segment lost 4 bases and the J segment 7 bases; nucleotides outside the gene matches: 9. This CDR3 region has 15 residues. Germline V gene sequence: CDR1 SGHRS, CDR2 YFSETQ. In DNA, the CDR3 is TGCGCCAGCAGCGGGCAGGGGGCGCGGAGTGAAAAACTGTTTTTT. It yields the protein CASSGQGARSEKLFF.